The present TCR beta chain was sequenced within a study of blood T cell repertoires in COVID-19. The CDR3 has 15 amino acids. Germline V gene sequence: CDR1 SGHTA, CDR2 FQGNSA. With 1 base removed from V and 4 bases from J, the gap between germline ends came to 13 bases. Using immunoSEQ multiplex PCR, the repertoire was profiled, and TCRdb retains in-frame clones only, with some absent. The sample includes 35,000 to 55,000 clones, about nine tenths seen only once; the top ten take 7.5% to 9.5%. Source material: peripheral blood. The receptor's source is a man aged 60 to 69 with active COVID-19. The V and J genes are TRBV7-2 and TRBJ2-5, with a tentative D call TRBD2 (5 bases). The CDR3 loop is CASSLESRGRETQYF. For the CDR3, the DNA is TGTGCCAGCAGCTTAGAGAGTAGAGGGAGAGAGACCCAGTACTTC.